This T cell receptor (beta chain) originates from a study of blood T cell repertoires in COVID-19. About the research overall: From T cells, B-cell-depleted T cells, or PBMCs came the material, which was cDNA or gDNA.

The data were produced by immunoSEQ multiplex PCR, yet TCRdb's version contains in-frame clones alone and is incomplete. In the table there are roughly 56,000 clones, about 89% of which are singletons. Germline V gives CDR1 GTSNPN, CDR2 SVGIG (reference sequence). V was trimmed by 5 bases and J by 6 bases, leaving 14 bases between them. This CDR3 has 13 residues. The source is a human donor in a cohort sampled during active COVID-19. The gene calls are TRBV30 and TRBJ1-5, with a possible D match to TRBD1 (6 bases). Sequenced: peripheral blood. CDR3: CAWARGGGQPQHF. CDR3 DNA: TGTGCCTGGGCGCGGGGGGGCGGTCAGCCCCAGCATTTT.